This T cell receptor beta chain comes out of a study of blood T cell repertoires in COVID-19. Measured with immunoSEQ multiplex PCR; TCRdb has only the in-frame clones, and not every one. The sample has approximately 190,000 clones, 80% to 85% seen once. There are 14 residues in the CDR3. Germline V lookup: CDR1 SEHNR, CDR2 FQNEAQ (reference sequence). Trimming cost V 1 base and J 2 bases, with 8 bases left between them. The chain is built from TRBV7-9 and TRBJ1-1, with unresolved D. Sequences were obtained from peripheral blood. The TCR sequence derives from a human donor in a cohort sampled during active COVID-19. CDR3 bases: TGTGCCAGCAGCTTAGACGCAGTAAACACTGAAGCTTTCTTT. It is translated as CASSLDAVNTEAFF.